This TCR beta chain appears in the sequencing data of a study of T cells in Graves' hyperthyroidism and ophthalmopathy. Study-wide results and caveats: Blood held most thyroid clonotypes expanded above 0.001 frequency.

In making diagnoses, clinical symptoms, serum thyroxine and TRAb, thyroid ultrasound and orbital computed tomography were all used. The germline gives CDR1 KGHDR, CDR2 SFDVKD. V shed 9 bases, J shed 10 bases, and the junction held 9 bases outside the gene matches. The CDR3 consists of 12 residues. Amplified regions were TCR beta CDR3 sequences from RNA transcripts. The HTBI primer set drove a first-round RT-PCR of the TCR CDR3. TCRdb reprocessed the multiplex PCR reads via MiXCR and lists one record per CDR3 protein. Seen here are about 380,000 distinct CDR3 sequences, roughly 18% observed once, and the top ten hold 35% to 50%. Points on this clonotype: Antigen: not known.

The rearrangement uses TRBV24-1 and TRBJ1-2, with TRBD1 matching 8 bases. The source of this sequence is a young man with Graves' ophthalmopathy. Sequencing was done on a sample of blood. The CDR3 is CATASPGQDYTF. CDR3 in DNA: TGTGCCACCGCCTCCCCGGGACAGGACTACACCTTC.